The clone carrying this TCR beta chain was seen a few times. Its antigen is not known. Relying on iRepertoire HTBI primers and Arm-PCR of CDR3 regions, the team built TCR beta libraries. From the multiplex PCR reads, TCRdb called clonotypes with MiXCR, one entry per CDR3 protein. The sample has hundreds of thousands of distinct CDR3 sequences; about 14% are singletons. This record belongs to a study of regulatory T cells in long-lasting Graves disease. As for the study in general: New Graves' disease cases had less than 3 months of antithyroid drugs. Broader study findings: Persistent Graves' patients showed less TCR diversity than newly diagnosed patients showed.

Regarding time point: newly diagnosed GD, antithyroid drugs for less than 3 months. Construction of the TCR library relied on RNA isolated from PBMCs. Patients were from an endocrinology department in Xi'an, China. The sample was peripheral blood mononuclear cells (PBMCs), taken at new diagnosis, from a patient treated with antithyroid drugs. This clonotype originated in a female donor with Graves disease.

The CDR3 loop is CATSSHYPPAGLMRAFF. Written as DNA, the CDR3 is TGTGCCACCAGCTCCCACTATCCTCCTGCAGGTCTTATGAGAGCTTTCTTT. This rearrangement joins TRBV15 to TRBJ1-1, with D unclear. V was trimmed by 5 bases and J by 10 bases, leaving 29 bases between them. The CDR3 spans 17 residues. Germline V gene data show CDR1 as LNHNV and CDR2 as YYDKDF (reference sequence).